This T cell receptor (beta chain) was captured by sequencing in a study of PD-1 blockade in classical Hodgkin lymphoma. Study-wide context: With a 2-week interval, patients received intravenous nivolumab at 3 mg/kg. General study findings and limits: Differences between repertoires have undefined causes, possibly disease activity or prior therapy.

All patients relapsed after autologous stem cell transplantation, and brentuximab vedotin exposure varied. Notes on this clone: Antigen specificity is unknown.

With 6 bases removed from V and 7 bases from J, the gap between germline ends came to 8 bases. This CDR3 is built from 11 residues. Germline-derived CDR1 and CDR2 are SGHNT and YYREEE (reference sequence). Profiling relied on immunoSEQ multiplex PCR, and the TCRdb table lists in-frame clones only, not all of them. Among approximately 84,000 clones listed, around 90% were seen once. The chain joins TRBV5-4 to TRBJ2-1; D is unresolved. The sample was peripheral blood mononuclear cells (PBMCs), taken at baseline. The receptor was isolated from a human donor with classical Hodgkin lymphoma. The CDR3 DNA follows: TGTGCCAGCACCTATTCGAATGAGCAGTTCTTC. Protein sequence: CASTYSNEQFF. Supplemented by reference TRBV5-4 and TRBJ2-1, the full variable domain reads ETGVTQSPTHLIKTRGQQVTLRCSSQSGHNTVSWYQQALGQGPQFIFQYYREEENGRGNFPPRFSGLQFPNYSSELNVNALELDDSALYLCASTYSNEQFFGPGTRLTVL.